The source of this T cell receptor beta chain is a study of T cells in Graves' hyperthyroidism and ophthalmopathy. The study's findings and limits: Appearing also in blood were most of the thyroid clonotypes expanded above 0.001. The model anticipated ophthalmopathy a median about six months pre-onset.

This clonotype was observed many times. The antigen is unknown. Germline V gene lookup returns CDR1 DFQATT and CDR2 SNEGSKA (reference sequence). The CDR3 length is 14 residues. Trimming took 3 bases from V and 5 from J; bases not matched to a gene: 5. RNA transcripts gave rise to amplified TCR beta CDR3 regions. A set of HTBI primers served as the primers for a first-round RT-PCR of the TCR CDR3. TCRdb re-called the multiplex PCR reads with MiXCR, one entry per CDR3 protein. Of around 600,000 distinct CDR3 sequences detected, approximately 15% appear once; the ten largest clones hold 7.1%. V gene TRBV20-1 combines with J gene TRBJ2-3, with 10 bases fitting TRBD2. The sample consisted of blood. The clonotype comes from a woman under 30 with Graves' ophthalmopathy. The CDR3 sequence: CSASLAGEGDTQYF. For the CDR3, the DNA is TGCAGTGCTAGCCTAGCGGGAGAGGGAGATACGCAGTATTTT.